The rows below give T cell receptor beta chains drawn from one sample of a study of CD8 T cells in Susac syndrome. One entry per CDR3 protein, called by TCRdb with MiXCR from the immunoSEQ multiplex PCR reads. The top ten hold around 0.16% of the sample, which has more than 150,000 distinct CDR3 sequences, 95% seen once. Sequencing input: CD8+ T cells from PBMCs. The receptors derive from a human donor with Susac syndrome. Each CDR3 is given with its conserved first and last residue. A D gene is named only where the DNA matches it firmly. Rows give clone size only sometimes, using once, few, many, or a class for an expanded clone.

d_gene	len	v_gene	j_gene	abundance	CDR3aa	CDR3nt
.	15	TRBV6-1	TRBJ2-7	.	CASSEARRQTYEQYF	TGTGCCAGCAGTGAAGCGCGTCGACAGACCTACGAGCAGTACTTC
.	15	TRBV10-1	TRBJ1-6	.	CASSESADFRSPLHF	TGCGCCAGCAGTGAGTCAGCCGACTTCAGGTCACCCCTCCACTTT
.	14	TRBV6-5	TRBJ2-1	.	CASSYREGGNEQFF	TGTGCCAGCAGTTATCGAGAAGGCGGCAATGAGCAGTTCTTC
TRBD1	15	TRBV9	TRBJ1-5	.	CASSPTGASNQPQHF	TGTGCCAGCAGTCCCACAGGGGCTAGCAATCAGCCCCAGCATTTT
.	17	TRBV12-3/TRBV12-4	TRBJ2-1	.	CASSLAGASSSYNEQFF	TGTGCCAGCAGTTTAGCGGGGGCCAGCTCATCCTACAATGAGCAGTTCTTC
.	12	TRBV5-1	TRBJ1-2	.	CASSLEFHGYTF	TGCGCCAGCAGCTTGGAGTTCCATGGCTACACCTTC
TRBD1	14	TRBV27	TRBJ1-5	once	CASSHDRGVQPQHF	TGTGCCAGCAGCCACGACAGGGGTGTTCAGCCCCAGCATTTT
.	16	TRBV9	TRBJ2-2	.	CASSARDFLNTGELFF	TGTGCCAGCAGCGCTCGGGACTTCCTTAACACCGGGGAGCTGTTTTTT
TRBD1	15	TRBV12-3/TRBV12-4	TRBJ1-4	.	CASSYLRTGEYELFF	TGTGCCAGCAGCTACCTTCGGACAGGGGAGTATGAACTGTTTTTT
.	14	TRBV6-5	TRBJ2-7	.	CASSYGGESYEQYF	TGTGCCAGCAGTTACGGCGGTGAGTCCTACGAGCAGTACTTC
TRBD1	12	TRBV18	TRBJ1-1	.	CASSMDRAEAFF	TGTGCCAGCTCGATGGACAGGGCTGAAGCTTTCTTT
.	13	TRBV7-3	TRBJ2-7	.	CASSHGRGHEQYF	TGTGCCAGCAGCCATGGCCGAGGGCACGAGCAGTACTTC
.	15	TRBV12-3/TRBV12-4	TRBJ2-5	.	CASSPAGLEGETQYF	TGTGCCAGCAGCCCAGCGGGCCTCGAAGGGGAGACCCAGTACTTC
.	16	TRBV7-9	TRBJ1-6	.	CASSLASGAYNSPLHF	TGTGCCAGCAGCTTAGCGTCAGGGGCCTATAATTCACCCCTCCACTTT
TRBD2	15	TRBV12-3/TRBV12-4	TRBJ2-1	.	CASSGTSGRLNEQFF	TGTGCCAGCAGCGGGACTAGCGGGAGGTTAAATGAGCAGTTCTTC
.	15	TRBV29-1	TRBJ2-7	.	CSGLRGAGESGEQYF	TGCAGCGGGCTTCGGGGGGCGGGAGAATCGGGCGAGCAGTACTTC
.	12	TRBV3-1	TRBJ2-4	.	CATAGGQNIQYF	TGTGCCACCGCAGGGGGGCAAAACATTCAGTACTTC
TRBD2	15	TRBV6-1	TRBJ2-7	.	CASSEPASGSYEQYF	TGTGCCAGCAGCGAGCCGGCTAGCGGGAGCTACGAGCAGTACTTC
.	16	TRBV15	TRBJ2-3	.	CATSRGNGGPTDTQYF	TGTGCCACCAGCAGAGGTAATGGCGGCCCCACAGATACGCAGTATTTT
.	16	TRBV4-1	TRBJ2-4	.	CASSQNKELAKNIQYF	TGCGCCAGCAGCCAGAACAAAGAGTTAGCCAAAAACATTCAGTACTTC
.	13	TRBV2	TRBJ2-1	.	CASSGRGGYEQFF	TGTGCCAGCAGTGGCAGAGGTGGTTATGAGCAGTTCTTC
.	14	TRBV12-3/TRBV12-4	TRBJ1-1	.	CASSFRGEFTEAFF	TGTGCCAGCAGTTTTCGAGGGGAGTTCACTGAAGCTTTCTTT
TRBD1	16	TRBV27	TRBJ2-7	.	CASSRAPGTAVYEQYF	TGTGCCAGCAGCCGCGCACCCGGGACAGCCGTATACGAGCAGTACTTC
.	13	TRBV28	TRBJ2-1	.	CATEGDGYNEQFF	TGTGCCACCGAGGGGGACGGATACAATGAGCAGTTCTTC
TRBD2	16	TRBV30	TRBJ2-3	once	CAWSVASGGSTDTQYF	TGTGCCTGGAGTGTCGCTAGCGGGGGAAGCACAGATACGCAGTATTTT
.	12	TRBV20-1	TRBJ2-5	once	CRTRDLSVVQYF	TGCAGGACCCGGGACCTCAGCGTAGTCCAGTACTTC
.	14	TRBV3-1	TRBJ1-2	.	CASTPSSGAYGYTF	TGTGCCAGCACCCCCTCTTCGGGGGCCTATGGCTACACCTTC
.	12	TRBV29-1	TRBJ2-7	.	CSVILRTYEQYF	TGCAGCGTTATTCTAAGGACCTACGAGCAGTACTTC
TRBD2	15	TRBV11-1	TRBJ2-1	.	CASSFGLAGEHEQFF	TGTGCCAGCAGCTTCGGACTAGCGGGAGAACATGAGCAGTTCTTC
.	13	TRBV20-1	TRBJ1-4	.	CSAPLEGREKLFF	TGCAGTGCTCCTCTCGAGGGTCGGGAAAAACTGTTTTTT
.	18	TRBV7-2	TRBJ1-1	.	CASSLGTGGYGAITEAFF	TGTGCCAGCAGCTTAGGTACCGGTGGGTATGGAGCGATAACTGAAGCTTTCTTT
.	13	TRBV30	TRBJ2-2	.	CAWFVSNTGELFF	TGTGCCTGGTTTGTGTCGAACACCGGGGAGCTGTTTTTT
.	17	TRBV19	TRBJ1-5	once	CASRRRFIVSGNQPQHF	TGTGCCAGTAGGCGCAGGTTTATCGTTTCGGGCAATCAGCCCCAGCATTTT
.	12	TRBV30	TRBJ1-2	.	CAWSASGYGYTF	TGTGCCTGGAGTGCTTCGGGCTATGGCTACACCTTC
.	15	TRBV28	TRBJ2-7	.	CASSVDRDRIYEQYF	TGTGCCAGCAGTGTGGACCGGGACCGGATCTACGAGCAGTACTTC
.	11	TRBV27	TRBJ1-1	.	CASSSWTEAFF	TGTGCCAGCAGTTCTTGGACAGAGGCTTTCTTT
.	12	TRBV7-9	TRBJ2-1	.	CASSPGGNEQFF	TGTGCCAGCAGCCCAGGGGGGAATGAGCAGTTCTTC
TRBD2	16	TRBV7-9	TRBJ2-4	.	CASSSRTSGIHNIQYF	TGTGCCAGCAGCTCAAGGACTAGCGGGATTCATAACATTCAGTACTTC
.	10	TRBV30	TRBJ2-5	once	CAWSSETQYF	TGTGCCTGGAGTTCCGAGACCCAGTACTTC
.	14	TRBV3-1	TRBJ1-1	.	CASSLDSGNTEAFF	TGTGCCAGCAGCCTGGACTCCGGAAACACTGAAGCTTTCTTT
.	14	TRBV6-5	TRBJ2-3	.	CASRASGTGDTQYF	TGTGCCAGCAGAGCCTCCGGGACGGGGGATACGCAGTATTTT
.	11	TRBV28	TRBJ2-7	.	CASSLVREQYF	TGTGCCAGCAGTTTAGTCAGGGAGCAGTACTTC